One and the same sample provided the 9 T cell receptor beta chains below, sequenced in a study of cytomegalovirus exposure and HLA in healthy donors. This PCR relied on a set of 60 Vbeta primers and 13 Jbeta primers. The assay was immunoSEQ multiplex PCR, and TCRdb's table has in-frame clones only and misses some. In the table there are fewer than 200,000 clones, roughly 80% of which are singletons. What was sequenced was PBMCs. The receptors were gathered from a girl aged 5-17 years in good health and CMV-seropositive.

V is TRBV5-1 and J is TRBJ1-4; D gene uncertain. The germline gives CDR1 SGHRS, CDR2 YFSETQ. CDR3 length equals 16 residues. V was clipped by 8 bases and J by 0 bases, with 17 bases between them. The CDR3 DNA follows: TGCGCCAGGTCCAGAAGGACGGGAGCAACTAATGAAAAACTGTTTTTT. This translates into CARSRRTGATNEKLFF.

The rearrangement links TRBV19 to TRBJ2-7; D is uncertain. CDR3 size: 13 residues. V gave up 3 bases and J gave up 4 bases, with 10 bases separating them. Germline V gene data show CDR1 as LNHDA and CDR2 as SQIVND (reference sequence). CDR3 in amino acids: CASSIGSGYEQYF. CDR3 in DNA: TGTGCCAGTAGTATTGGGTCCGGGTACGAGCAGTACTTC. Full variable domain (remainder filled in from reference TRBV19 and TRBJ2-7): DGGITQSPKYLFRKEGQNVTLSCEQNLNHDAMYWYRQDPGQGLRLIYYSQIVNDFQKGDIAEGYSVSREKKESFPLTVTSAQKNPTAFYLCASSIGSGYEQYFGPGTRLTVT.

The rearrangement uses TRBV30 and TRBJ2-1; D unresolved. Germline V gives CDR1 GTSNPN, CDR2 SVGIG (reference sequence). The CDR3 is 12 amino acids. Trimming stripped 1 base from V and 3 bases from J, with 4 bases between. As DNA, the CDR3 is TGTGCCTGGAGTGAGAGCTACAATGAGCAGTTCTTC. Its translation: CAWSESYNEQFF.

The rearrangement uses TRBV19 and TRBJ1-2; D perhaps matches TRBD1 (5 bases). The CDR3 is 16 residues long. Germline V gene data show CDR1 as LNHDA and CDR2 as SQIVND (reference sequence). Trimming pared 0 bases from V and 6 bases from J, leaving 17 bases between. The CDR3 sequence: CASSIDLKGLFDGYTF. Here the CDR3 DNA reads TGTGCCAGTAGTATAGATCTCAAGGGGTTGTTTGATGGCTACACCTTC.

The chain couples TRBV7-2 to TRBJ1-2, with 11 bases fitting TRBD1. Per the germline V gene, CDR1 is SGHTA and CDR2 is FQGNSA. V dropped 4 bases and J dropped 3; count of bases not matched to a gene: 1. The CDR3 covers 14 residues. Written as DNA, the CDR3 is TGTGCCAGCAGCTCGGGACAGGGGGACTATGGCTACACCTTC. Amino acids: CASSSGQGDYGYTF.

V usage is TRBV5-7 and J usage is TRBJ1-1, with TRBD1 identical over 7 bases. TRBV5-7 is known as an ORF, though its function is uncertain. The CDR3 totals 15 residues. V dropped 4 bases and J dropped 2; count of bases not matched to a gene: 8. The chain's CDR3 is CASSKLQGKNTEAFF. CDR3 DNA: TGTGCCAGCAGCAAGCTACAGGGGAAAAACACTGAAGCTTTCTTT.

The CDR3 DNA sequence: TGTGCCAGCGAGTGGACACATGGAAACACCATATATTTT. Residues: CASEWTHGNTIYF. The chain joins TRBV2 to TRBJ1-3, with D possibly TRBD1 on 5 matching bases. V lost 8 bases, J lost 3 bases, and 11 bases lay in between. CDR1 is SNHLY, CDR2 FYNNEI, per germline. The CDR3 consists of 13 residues.

The V gene is TRBV7-8, the J gene TRBJ2-7; a weak D match, TRBD1 (6 bases). Trimming removed 1 base at V and 5 bases at J, with 15 bases between. Germline CDR1 and CDR2: SGHVS and FQNEAQ. The CDR3 is 15 residues long. CDR3: CASSLVNRAENEQYF. CDR3 DNA: TGTGCCAGCAGCTTAGTAAACAGGGCTGAGAACGAGCAGTACTTC.

The chain is built from TRBV5-4 and TRBJ1-2; D perhaps matches TRBD1 (6 bases). Between the trimmed V and J ends, which lost 3 bases and 2 bases, there was a span of 11 bases. The CDR3 runs to 14 residues. CDR1 is SGHNT, CDR2 YYREEE, per germline (reference sequence). The CDR3 sequence: CASSSTGLNYGYTF. CDR3 DNA sequence: TGTGCCAGCAGCTCCACAGGGTTGAACTATGGCTACACCTTC.